Detailed here is one T cell receptor (beta chain). Its antigen is not known. This specimen comes from a study of CD8+ T cells in alopecia areata. Overall study: Tofacitinib was taken orally by treated patients, and the dose was 5 to 10 mg twice daily. Overall study findings and caveats: As there was one nonresponder, how baseline CD8+ expansion relates to response remains uncertain. In blood and scalp, many expanded lesional clones persisted during tofacitinib.

Extracted from the samples, RNA was reverse transcribed into cDNA to serve as the sequencing template. Clones were read by immunoSEQ multiplex PCR, and TCRdb kept only the in-frame ones, dropping some. This sample carries roughly 64,000 clones, more than 45% of them seen once, and the ten largest clones take around 21%. Treatment described: oral pan-JAK inhibitor, 5-10 mg twice daily. Sequenced material: CD8+ T cells sorted from blood, taken at roughly week 38, from a patient treated with tofacitinib. The clonotype comes from a human donor with alopecia areata.

Here the CDR3 reads CASSLGAGGSYEQYF. The DNA of the CDR3 is TGTGCCAGCAGTTTAGGGGCAGGGGGATCCTACGAGCAGTACTTC. The chain recombines TRBV27 with TRBJ2-7, with 7 bases matching TRBD1. The CDR3 has 15 residues. V shed 2 bases, J shed 1 base, and the junction held 5 bases outside the gene matches. CDR1 is MNHEY, CDR2 SMNVEV, per germline (reference sequence).